This T cell receptor beta chain was profiled in a study of T cells in tuberculosis listed by TCRdb under 2018. At the level of the whole study: The study combined CD1B tetramers and high-throughput TCR immunosequencing to characterize T cells specific for the mycobacterial lipid antigen glucose monomycolate (GMM). IGRA-negative adolescents, IGRA-positive adolescents with latent tuberculosis and adults with active tuberculosis, roughly ten per group, were compared in a South African clinical cohort. Active tuberculosis patient PBMC were archived before or within 7 days of starting standard anti-tuberculosis treatment.

TCR libraries were generated with the immunoSEQ multiplex PCR assay, using TCR-beta and/or TCR-alpha/delta assays for each sample. The amplified TCR libraries were sequenced on the Illumina high-throughput platform. Per the source publication's procedure: Clustering and dimensionality reduction relied on pairwise TCRdist distances among GMM-specific receptors from T cells that were either sorted ex vivo or expanded in vitro. The score assigned to each clinical repertoire was mean NN-distance, meaning the average TCRdist to the nearest 10% of tetramer-positive reference sequences. GEM TCR motif frequency was computed as the fraction of unique TCRs matching known GEM sequences by V/J usage and CDR3 length. Active tuberculosis was classified by linear discriminant analysis with leave-one-out cross-validation, implemented in scikit-learn. Imported from immuneACCESS, the table was reduced by TCRdb to in-frame sequences with V and J called. These copies leave out some clones; in studies compared against another copy, an unresolved V gene accounts for under half, and the cause of the remainder is not known. The V and J calls and clone size were taken over from that table, and D and trimming were inferred from the DNA. The sample contains about 38,000 clones, around 94% of them found a single time. The ten largest clones capture 4% to 5.5% of the sample.

Notes on this clone: Its antigen is unknown. No much larger clone is present one base from it, and per-base qualities are unavailable.

This specimen's time point label, per the study, means: new active TB diagnosis, blood taken before or within 7 days of starting treatment. The patients with active tuberculosis were newly diagnosed, HIV-seronegative South African adults aged 18 years or older. Confirmation of active tuberculosis was based on positive sputum smear microscopy and/or a positive M. tuberculosis culture. Immunosequencing of unsorted cryopreserved PBMC covered, on average, about 100,000 T cells per clinical donor. From V the trimming removes 4 bases and from J it removes 6 bases, while the gene matches leave 12 bases of the junction unaccounted for. The CDR3 sequence holds 17 residues, the cysteine and phenylalanine included. Only the CDR3 part of the read is kept: 51 bases, read in frame from the first base. Per the germline V gene, SGHDT is the CDR1 and YYEEEE is the CDR2. The paper as a whole reports these results and caveats: An accuracy of under 90% (AUROC about 0.91) was reached by a classifier using the diverse GMM-specific repertoire, compared with over 65% accuracy when GEM motif frequencies were used. Shorter CDR3-alpha lengths in active tuberculosis patients partly drove the smaller NN-distances, and the TCR-beta difference was not statistically significant. Compared with IGRA-negative controls, TCR-alpha repertoires from active tuberculosis had smaller mean NN-distances to GMM-specific TCRs, which suggests clonal expansion of these TCRs. Clinical samples were chosen by availability of cryopreserved specimens, and active tuberculosis cases were adults while controls were adolescents.

This specimen consisted of PBMCs, obtained at tuberculosis diagnosis. The V gene is TRBV5-6 and the J gene is TRBJ2-2, and 10 bases in between align with TRBD2. This sequence originates from an adult with tuberculosis. The nucleotide sequence reads TGTGCCAGCAGCCCCGTCGGGACTAGCGTTTTTTCCGGGGAGCTGTTTTTT. This encodes CASSPVGTSVFSGELFF.